This TCR beta chain stems from a study of graft-versus-host responses after intestinal transplantation. Produced via immunoSEQ multiplex PCR; TCRdb's table is partial and in-frame only. Of about 130,000 clones in the sample, about 90% were seen once. Germline V gene data show CDR1 as SNHLY and CDR2 as FYNNEI. This CDR3 region has 11 residues. V lost 8 bases, J lost 2 bases, and 1 base lay in between. Details on this clone: Its antigen is still unknown.

The V gene is TRBV2, the J gene TRBJ2-6; D ambiguous. The sequencing here drew on unstimulated CD4+ T cells sorted from spleen or lymph node cells, taken before intestinal transplant. This TCR was sampled from a human donor who received an intestinal transplant. The CDR3, as DNA: TGTGCCAGCGCTGGGGCCAACGTCCTGACTTTC. This gives the protein CASAGANVLTF.